This T cell receptor beta chain originates from a study of regulatory T cells in long-lasting Graves disease. Across the study: Graves' disease counted as persistent after over 5 years of antithyroid drugs with positive TSH receptor antibodies.

Regarding the study as a whole: Newly diagnosed Graves' patients exceeded persistent ones in TCR diversity. Repertoires from persistent disease leaned toward TRBV28, TRBJ1-2 and TRBJ2-5.

Time point meaning: persistent/refractory GD, antithyroid drugs over 5 years with positive TRAb. PBMC RNA served as the TCR library source. Peripheral blood, at nine milliliters, went into EDTA tubes. V trimming: 1 base; J trimming: 10 bases; junction bases outside the gene matches: 4. The CDR3 is made up of 15 amino acids. CDR1 and CDR2 (germline): SEHNR, FQNEAQ (reference sequence). This clonotype was seen only a few times. What it binds is not known. According to the study, TCR beta libraries were built with iRepertoire HTBI primers and CDR3-region Arm-PCR. TCRdb re-analysed the multiplex PCR reads in MiXCR, keeping a single row per CDR3 protein. The sample consists of some 370,000 distinct CDR3 sequences, roughly 25% of them appearing once.

This specimen was peripheral blood mononuclear cells (PBMCs), taken when the disease was refractory, from a patient treated with antithyroid drugs. This TCR derives from a woman in her thirties or forties with Graves disease. This chain uses TRBV7-9 with TRBJ1-6; 10 bases line up with TRBD1. DNA for the CDR3: TGTGCCAGCAGCTTAGAGACAGGGGGCGAGTCACCCCTCCACTTT. Protein sequence: CASSLETGGESPLHF.